The 15 T cell receptor beta chains below all came from one sample that was sequenced in a study of regulatory T cells in long-lasting Graves disease. Arm-PCR with iRepertoire HTBI primers amplified the CDR3 regions for these TCR beta libraries. MiXCR, applied by TCRdb to the multiplex PCR reads, yields one record per CDR3 protein. The table shows roughly 610,000 distinct CDR3 sequences, with around 15% occurring only once. Time point indicated: newly diagnosed GD, antithyroid drugs for less than 3 months. RNA isolated from PBMCs was used to make the TCR library. The sample was also linked to a second study, of T cells in Graves' hyperthyroidism and ophthalmopathy.

The sample here was peripheral blood mononuclear cells (PBMCs), taken at new diagnosis, from a patient treated with antithyroid drugs. The receptors derive from a woman aged 25 to 45 with Graves disease.

This clonotype was counted only a few times. The chain carries TRBV5-1 and TRBJ2-7, with TRBD2 as a possible D gene (6 bases). This CDR3 is built from 15 residues. CDR1 SGHRS and CDR2 YFSETQ come from the germline V gene. The V end was cut by 4 bases, the J end by 6 bases, with 20 bases between. The CDR3 region has the DNA TGCGCCAGCAGCGAAGTCGCGGGGACCCGCATCGAGCAGTACTTC. It codes for CASSEVAGTRIEQYF.

This clonotype appeared many times. The rearrangement links TRBV28 to TRBJ2-7; D gene ambiguous. V dropped 7 bases and J dropped 3 bases, with 10 bases sitting between them. CDR3 size: 12 residues. Germline V gene sequence: CDR1 MDHEN, CDR2 SYDVKM. The CDR3 sequence: CASTTDFYEQYF. In nucleotides, the CDR3 is TGTGCCAGCACTACGGATTTCTACGAGCAGTACTTC.

A remark on this clonotype: The junction does not match germline at one end; this may be a read error. The V call is TRBV29-1, the J call TRBJ2-7; tentatively, D is TRBD2 (5 bases). Germline loops: CDR1 SQVTM, CDR2 ANQGSEA. This CDR3 is 11 amino acids long. The CDR3 protein is CSVEGSYEQYF. CDR3 sequence (DNA): TGCAGCGTGGAAGGGAGTTACGAGCAGTACTTC.

The chain carries TRBV5-1 and TRBJ1-1; D remains unclear. The length of the CDR3 is 15 residues. Germline values: CDR1 SGHRS, CDR2 YFSETQ. Trimming shortened V by 4 bases and J by 4 bases, and 17 bases separated the two germline ends. CDR3 in amino acids: CASSLRREVGTEAFF. Here the CDR3 DNA reads TGCGCCAGCAGCCTCCGGCGAGAGGTGGGCACTGAAGCTTTCTTT.

The chain has TRBV6-5 and TRBJ2-2; no firm D call. CDR3 size: 15 residues. The V end lost 0 bases, the J end lost 4 bases, and 9 bases lay between the germline ends. Germline V gives CDR1 MNHEY, CDR2 SVGAGI. CDR3 nucleotides: TGTGCCAGCAGTTACTCGTTTTTGCCCACCGGGGAGCTGTTTTTT. It translates to CASSYSFLPTGELFF.

The chain links TRBV3-1 to TRBJ1-3, with TRBD1 identical over 11 bases. Germline CDR1 reads LGHDT; CDR2 reads YNNKEL (reference sequence). The CDR3 length is 17 residues. V lost 3 bases to trimming and J lost 0 bases; unmatched junction nucleotides: 4. The CDR3 bases are TGTGCCAGCAGCCAGTGGGACAGGGGGAGCTCTGGAAACACCATATATTTT. It codes for CASSQWDRGSSGNTIYF. Filled out from reference TRBV3-1 and TRBJ1-3, the complete variable domain reads DTAVSQTPKYLVTQMGNDKSIKCEQNLGHDTMYWYKQDSKKFLKIMFSYNNKELIINETVPNRFSPKSPDKAHLNLHINSLELGDSAVYFCASSQWDRGSSGNTIYFGEGSWLTVV.

For this clonotype: A much larger clone lies a single base off, so this may be a read error. The chain is built from TRBV5-5 and TRBJ1-1; TRBD1 is a possible D gene (5 bases). Per the germline V gene, CDR1 is SGHKS and CDR2 is YYEKEE (reference sequence). Between the trimmed V and J ends, which lost 3 bases and 1 base, there was a span of 13 bases. The CDR3 has 15 amino acids. The DNA of the CDR3 is TGTGCCAGCAGCTGGGGCAGGGTATCGAACACTGAAGCTTTCTTT. Its translation is CASSWGRVSNTEAFF. The full variable domain, its missing parts supplied by reference TRBV5-5 and TRBJ1-1, is DAGVTQSPTHLIKTRGQQVTLRCSPISGHKSVSWYQQVLGQGPQFIFQYYEKEERGRGNFPDRFSARQFPNYSSELNVNALLLGDSALYLCASSWGRVSNTEAFFGQGTRLTVV.

This clonotype was observed a single time. Possible read error: a much larger clone is one base away. CDR3 sequence: CASSYRLTYNEQSF. CDR3 nucleotides: TGTGCCAGCAGTTACAGACTCACTTACAATGAGCAGTCCTTC. V usage is TRBV6-2 or TRBV6-3 and J usage is TRBJ2-7; D uncertain. CDR1 is MNHEY and CDR2 is SVGEGT in the germline V gene. The length of the CDR3 is 14 residues.

The chain recombines TRBV20-1 with TRBJ2-5, with 7 bases matching TRBD2. The CDR3 has 13 residues. The V gene's germline CDR1 is DFQATT and CDR2 SNEGSKA (reference sequence). With V trimmed by 8 bases and J by 3 bases, 9 bases remained unmatched. The CDR3 is CSTRLTSKETQYF. The CDR3 DNA reads TGCAGTACCCGACTGACTAGCAAAGAGACCCAGTACTTC.

Concerning this clonotype itself: A much larger clone sits a single nucleotide away, making a read error possible. This chain links TRBV12-3 or TRBV12-4 with TRBJ2-3, with D unclear. The CDR3 totals 13 residues. V lost 6 bases, J lost 6 bases, and 13 bases lay in between. CDR3 region: CASRYRRKDTQYF. The CDR3 DNA sequence: TGTGCCAGCAGGTACCGAAGGAAGGATACGCAGTATTTT.

This clonotype was picked up many times. The rearrangement joins TRBV12-3 or TRBV12-4 to TRBJ2-7, with D perhaps given as TRBD1 or TRBD2 (5 bases each). The length of the CDR3 is 13 residues. Trimming pared 5 bases from V and 6 bases from J, leaving 14 bases between. The DNA of the CDR3 is TGTGCCAGCAGTCCGGGACCCGACCTCGAGCAGTACTTC. It encodes CASSPGPDLEQYF.

This clonotype was counted many times. The chain couples TRBV28 to TRBJ1-5; 11 bases fit TRBD1. Trimming cost V 3 bases and J 6 bases; bases outside gene matches: 7. Germline CDR1 reads MDHEN; CDR2 reads SYDVKM. The CDR3 consists of 16 residues. CDR3 sequence (DNA): TGTGCCAGCAGTTTGGGGGGACAGGGGGTGGGTCAGCCCCAGCATTTT. Its translation: CASSLGGQGVGQPQHF.

This clonotype was seen a handful of times. V usage is TRBV9 and J usage is TRBJ2-3; D perhaps matches TRBD1 (6 bases). The CDR3 is 17 amino acids. The V gene lost 1 base and the J gene lost 4 bases, with 19 bases spanning the gap. The germline gives CDR1 SGDLS, CDR2 YYNGEE. The CDR3 here is CASSVQGPLGGPDTQYF. CDR3 nucleotide sequence: TGTGCCAGCAGCGTACAGGGGCCCCTAGGAGGTCCAGATACGCAGTATTTT. Full variable domain (rest looked up from reference TRBV9 and TRBJ2-3): DSGVTQTPKHLITATGQRVTLRCSPRSGDLSVYWYQQSLDQGLQFLIQYYNGEERAKGNILERFSAQQFPDLHSELNLSSLELGDSALYFCASSVQGPLGGPDTQYFGPGTRLTVL.

This chain links TRBV12-3 or TRBV12-4 with TRBJ2-3; D is undetermined. Trimming took off 3 bases at V and 3 bases at J, with 19 bases between the two ends. The CDR3 loop spans 17 amino acids. The DNA of the CDR3 is TGTGCCAGCAGTTTTATTGGATTTGGGCAGCTGACAGATACGCAGTATTTT. It specifies CASSFIGFGQLTDTQYF.

This clonotype was counted ten times or more. The chain carries TRBV2 and TRBJ2-4; 11 bases align to TRBD2. Per germline, CDR1 SNHLY and CDR2 FYNNEI. Trimming took 6 bases from V and 6 from J; bases not matched to a gene: 7. The CDR3 loop spans 15 amino acids. The CDR3 region is CASRGTSGPVNIQYF. CDR3 coding DNA: TGTGCCAGCAGGGGGACTAGCGGCCCAGTAAACATTCAGTACTTC.